This T cell receptor (beta chain) was documented in a study of blood T cell repertoires in COVID-19. Study in general: PBMCs, B-cell-depleted T cells, or T cells were the source of the cDNA or gDNA that made up the material.

Original methodology: For nucleated cells, counts were estimated from reference gene primer amplification. The protocol was immunoSEQ multiplex PCR, while the TCRdb copy is restricted to in-frame clones and leaves out a portion. D and trimming come from the DNA, and the V and J calls and clone size come from that table. The table lists 150,000 to 200,000 clones, 92% of them singletons. Followed over time, Seattle patients had been enrolled while infection was active. Trimming removed 1 base from V and 4 bases from J, with 10 bases in between. Germline CDR1 reads MGHRA; CDR2 reads YSYEKL. The CDR3 is made up of 14 amino acids.

Input material: peripheral blood. This receptor was identified in a man aged 30 to 45 with COVID-19, enrolled during active disease. V and J are TRBV4-1 and TRBJ1-2; D is unresolved. CDR3 sequence (DNA): TGCGCCAGCAGCCAAGGCGGAGGGCTCTATGGCTACACCTTC. It is translated as CASSQGGGLYGYTF.